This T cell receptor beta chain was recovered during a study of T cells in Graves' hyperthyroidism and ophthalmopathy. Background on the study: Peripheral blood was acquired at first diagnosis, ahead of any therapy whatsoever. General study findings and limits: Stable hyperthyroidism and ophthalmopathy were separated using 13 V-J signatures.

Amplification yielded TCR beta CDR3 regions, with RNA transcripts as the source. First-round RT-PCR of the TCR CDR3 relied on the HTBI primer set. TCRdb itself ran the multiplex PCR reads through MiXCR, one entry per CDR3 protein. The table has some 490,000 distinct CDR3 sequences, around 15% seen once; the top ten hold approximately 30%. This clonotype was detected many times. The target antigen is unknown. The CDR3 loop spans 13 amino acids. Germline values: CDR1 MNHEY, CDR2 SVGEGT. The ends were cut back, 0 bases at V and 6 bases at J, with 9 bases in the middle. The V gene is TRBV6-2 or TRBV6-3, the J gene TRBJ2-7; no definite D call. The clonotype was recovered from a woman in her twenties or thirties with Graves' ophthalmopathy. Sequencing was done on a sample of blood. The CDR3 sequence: CASSYSRHGEQYF. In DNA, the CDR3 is TGTGCCAGCAGTTACTCGAGACACGGCGAGCAGTACTTC.